This T cell receptor (beta chain) derives from a study of blood T cell repertoires in COVID-19. TCRdb's copy holds only in-frame clones and misses some; the assay was immunoSEQ multiplex PCR. The table includes some 120,000 clones, about 85% detected once. CDR1 is LNHNV and CDR2 is YYDKDF in the germline V gene (reference sequence). V was shortened by 0 bases and J by 5 bases, with 17 bases between the two germline ends. This CDR3 is built from 17 residues. The receptor comes from a man between 40 and 49 years old with acute or convalescent COVID-19. Sequencing was carried out using peripheral blood. The V call is TRBV15, the J call TRBJ2-1; perhaps TRBD2 as D (7 bases). The CDR3 coding sequence is TGTGCCACCAGCAGAGATCTGGGGGGGCGGGTGGACAATGAGCAGTTCTTC. Its protein product is CATSRDLGGRVDNEQFF.